What follows describes a single T cell receptor beta chain. As yet, its antigen is unknown. The assay was immunoSEQ multiplex PCR, and TCRdb's table has in-frame clones only and misses some. The data show over a thousand clones, about 31% seen once. This entry belongs to a study of T cells in localized non-small cell lung cancer. Study-wide results and caveats: In uninvolved adjacent lung, T cell clonality reached its highest value, exceeding tumor. Across samples, adjacent lung featured a median 57 of the top 100 tumor clones.

Germline V lookup: CDR1 SGHNT, CDR2 YENEEA. The CDR3 covers 14 residues. The V and J ends lost 1 base and 5 bases, in that order; junction bases with no gene match: 2. The clonotype comes from a male donor aged 60 or over with stage I squamous cell lung carcinoma. The sample consisted of normal lung tissue next to the tumor, taken before any cancer treatment. The genes are TRBV11-3 and TRBJ2-3, with 8 bases identical to TRBD1. In DNA, the CDR3 is TGTGCCAGCAGCTTAGGGACAGGGTTAGATACGCAGTATTTT. Its translation: CASSLGTGLDTQYF.